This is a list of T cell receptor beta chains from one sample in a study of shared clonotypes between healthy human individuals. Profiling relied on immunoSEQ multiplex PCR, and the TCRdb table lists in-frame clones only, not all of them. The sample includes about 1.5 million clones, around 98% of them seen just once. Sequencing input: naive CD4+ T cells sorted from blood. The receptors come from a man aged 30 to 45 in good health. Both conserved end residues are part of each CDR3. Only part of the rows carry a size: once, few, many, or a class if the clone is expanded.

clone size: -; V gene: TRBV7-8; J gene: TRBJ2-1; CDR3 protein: CASRSLAGLREQFF
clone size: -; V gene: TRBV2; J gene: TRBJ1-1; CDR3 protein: CASHGGTEAFF
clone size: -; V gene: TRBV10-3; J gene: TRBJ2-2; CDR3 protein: CAISELGEETGELFF
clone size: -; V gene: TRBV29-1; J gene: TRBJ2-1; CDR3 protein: CSVERLAGRLGNNEQFF
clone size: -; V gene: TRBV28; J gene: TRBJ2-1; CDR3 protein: CASSTRQGLYNEQFF
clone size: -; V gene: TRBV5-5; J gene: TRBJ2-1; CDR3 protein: CASSFDSVGYNEQFF
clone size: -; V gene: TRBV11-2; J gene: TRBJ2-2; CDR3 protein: CASSLLAGNTGELFF
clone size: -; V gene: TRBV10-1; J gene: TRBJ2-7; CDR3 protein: CASSEGSGSFYEQYF
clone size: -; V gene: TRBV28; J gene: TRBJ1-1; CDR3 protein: CASTYPRGLRDTEAFF
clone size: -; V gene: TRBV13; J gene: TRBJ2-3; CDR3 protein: CASRTGLGITDTQYF
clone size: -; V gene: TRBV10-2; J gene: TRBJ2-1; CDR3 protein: CASSFSGRNNEQFF
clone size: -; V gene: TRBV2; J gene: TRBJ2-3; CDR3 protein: CASTTTGGFTHTQYF
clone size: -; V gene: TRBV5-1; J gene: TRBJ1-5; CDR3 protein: CASSLGGFSNQPQHF
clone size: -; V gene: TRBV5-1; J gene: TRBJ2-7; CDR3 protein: CASSLAGLGEQYF
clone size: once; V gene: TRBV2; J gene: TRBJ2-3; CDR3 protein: CAEERTRFTDTQYF
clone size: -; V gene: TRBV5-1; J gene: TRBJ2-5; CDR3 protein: CASSSFSGEQETQYF
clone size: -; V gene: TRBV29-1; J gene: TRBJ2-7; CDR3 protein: CSVETGRGYEQYF
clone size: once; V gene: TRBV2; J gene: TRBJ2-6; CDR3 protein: CASRGQLSGANVLTF
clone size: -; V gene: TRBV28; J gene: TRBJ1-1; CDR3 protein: CASRTTGVLDTEAFF
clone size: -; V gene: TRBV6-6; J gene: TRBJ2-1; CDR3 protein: CASSYPSGDNEQFF
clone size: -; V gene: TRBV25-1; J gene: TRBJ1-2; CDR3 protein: CASSHPGQGSGYTF
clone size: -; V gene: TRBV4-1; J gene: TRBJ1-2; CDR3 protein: CASSQAGQGGGYTF
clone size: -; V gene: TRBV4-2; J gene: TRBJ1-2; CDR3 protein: CASSQPQGQGAVGYTF
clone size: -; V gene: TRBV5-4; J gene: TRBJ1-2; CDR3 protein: CASSLSVGRNYGYTF
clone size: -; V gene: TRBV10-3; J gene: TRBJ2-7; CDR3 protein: CANGDRDYEQYF
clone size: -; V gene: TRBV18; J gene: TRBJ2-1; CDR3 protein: CASSPELAGVYNEQFF
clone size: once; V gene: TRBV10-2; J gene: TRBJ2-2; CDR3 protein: CASSVATLTGELFF
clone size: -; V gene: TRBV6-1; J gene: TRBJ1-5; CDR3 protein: CASNHRGRQPQHF
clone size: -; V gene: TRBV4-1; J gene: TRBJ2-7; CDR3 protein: CASSVSQGQGAHEQYF
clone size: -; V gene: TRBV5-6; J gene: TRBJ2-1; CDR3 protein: CASSPGRGGYNEQFF
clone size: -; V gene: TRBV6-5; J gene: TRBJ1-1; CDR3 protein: CASSVQGANTEAFF
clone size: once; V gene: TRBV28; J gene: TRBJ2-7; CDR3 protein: CASSFTGLYEQYF
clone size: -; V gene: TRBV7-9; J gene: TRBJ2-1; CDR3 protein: CASSQMTGSNEQFF
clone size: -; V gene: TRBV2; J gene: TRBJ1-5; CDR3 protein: CASNSQASGQPQHF
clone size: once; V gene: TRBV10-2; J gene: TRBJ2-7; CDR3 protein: CASSEVGLAGTYEQYF
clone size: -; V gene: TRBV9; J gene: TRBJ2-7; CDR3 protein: CASSPRGQRRSEQYF
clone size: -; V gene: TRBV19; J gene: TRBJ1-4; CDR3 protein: CASSSRPRDEKLFF
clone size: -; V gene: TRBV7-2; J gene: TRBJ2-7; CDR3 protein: CASSPTSGGPYEQYF
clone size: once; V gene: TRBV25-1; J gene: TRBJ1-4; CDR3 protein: CASSDDRTYEKLFF
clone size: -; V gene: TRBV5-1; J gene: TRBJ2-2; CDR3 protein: CASSLAPSGTGELFF
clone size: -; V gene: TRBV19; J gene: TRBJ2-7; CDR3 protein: CASSPKAGSYEQYF
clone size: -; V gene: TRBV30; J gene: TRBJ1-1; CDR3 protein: CAWRGGLNTEAFF
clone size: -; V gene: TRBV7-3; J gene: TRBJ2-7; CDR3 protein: CASSLWGRRYYEQYF
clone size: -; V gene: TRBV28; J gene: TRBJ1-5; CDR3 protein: CASSPTDRDNQPQHF
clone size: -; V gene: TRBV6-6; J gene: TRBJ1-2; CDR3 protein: CASSYSVDRKYGYTF